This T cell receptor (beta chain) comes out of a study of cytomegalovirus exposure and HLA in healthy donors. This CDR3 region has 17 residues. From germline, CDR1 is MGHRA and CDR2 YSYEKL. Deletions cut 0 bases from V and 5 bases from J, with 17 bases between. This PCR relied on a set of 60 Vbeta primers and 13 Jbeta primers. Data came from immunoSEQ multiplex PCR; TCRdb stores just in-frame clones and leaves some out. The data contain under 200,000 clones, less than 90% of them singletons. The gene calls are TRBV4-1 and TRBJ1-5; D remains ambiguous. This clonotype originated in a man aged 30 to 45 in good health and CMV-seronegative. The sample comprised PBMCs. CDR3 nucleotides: TGCGCCAGCAGCCAAGATCCCCTCGAGGCAGCTTATCAGCCCCAGCATTTT. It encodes CASSQDPLEAAYQPQHF.